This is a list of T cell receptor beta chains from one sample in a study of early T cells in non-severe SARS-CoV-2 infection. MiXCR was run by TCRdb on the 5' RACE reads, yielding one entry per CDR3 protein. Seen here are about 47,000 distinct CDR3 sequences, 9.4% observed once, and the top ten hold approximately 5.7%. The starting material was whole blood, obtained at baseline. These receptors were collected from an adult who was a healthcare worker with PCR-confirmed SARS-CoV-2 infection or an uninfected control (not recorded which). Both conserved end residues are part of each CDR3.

cdr3_aa: CASSLVVLLTENYGYTF; v_call: TRBV7-2; j_call: TRBJ1-2
cdr3_aa: CASTPGQGNHEQYF; v_call: TRBV19; j_call: TRBJ2-7
cdr3_aa: CASSRRGLFYEQYF; v_call: TRBV18; j_call: TRBJ2-7
cdr3_aa: CSATTETGELFF; v_call: TRBV20-1; j_call: TRBJ2-2
cdr3_aa: CSVGTGGNTGELFF; v_call: TRBV29-1; j_call: TRBJ2-2
cdr3_aa: CSARDEEGGHGDEQFF; v_call: TRBV20-1; j_call: TRBJ2-1
cdr3_aa: CASSEVASETQYF; v_call: TRBV10-2; j_call: TRBJ2-5
cdr3_aa: CASSSQGARGYTF; v_call: TRBV2; j_call: TRBJ1-2
cdr3_aa: CASSLTDYHLNTGELFF; v_call: TRBV5-1; j_call: TRBJ2-2
cdr3_aa: CASSYHEKYEQYF; v_call: TRBV6-6; j_call: TRBJ2-7